These 15 T cell receptor beta chains came from one sample sequenced in a study of T cell responses to AZD1222 COVID-19 vaccine (dated by TCRdb to the early 2020s). Interpreted using the paper, the time point label stands for: about 28 days (+/-7) after the second vaccine dose. Library preparation was by the immunoSEQ multiplex PCR assay. Sourced from immuneACCESS, this table was stored by TCRdb with only in-frame sequences that have V and J called. A share of the clones is absent; for the studies checked, an unresolved V gene accounts for under half, and the remainder has no known explanation. This sample has 20,000 to 25,000 clones in its table, and about 86% of those were observed once. The ten biggest clones cover almost 8% of the sample. This sample comprised peripheral blood, obtained 28 days after the second AZD1222 dose. The receptors stem from an adult who received the AZD1222 COVID-19 vaccine.

The chain uses TRBV18 and TRBJ2-5; 10 nucleotides match TRBD1. V lost 4 bases and J lost 2; bases outside the gene matches: 7. The CDR3 length is 16 residues. In germline, CDR1 is KGHSH, CDR2 LQKENI. CDR3: CASSLSGQGNQETQYF. The CDR3 DNA follows: TGTGCCAGCTCACTTTCGGGACAGGGGAATCAAGAGACCCAGTACTTC.

The rearrangement uses TRBV6-5 and TRBJ2-5, with 8 nucleotides matching TRBD1. J gave up 5 bases and V 2 bases, and 7 bases lay outside the gene matches. This CDR3 has 15 residues. From germline, CDR1 is MNHEY and CDR2 SVGAGI. DNA of the CDR3: TGTGCCAGCAGTTACGGGCAGGGGGCGCCGGAGACCCAGTACTTC. Translated: CASSYGQGAPETQYF.

In its sample, this clone was seen a few times. The V gene is TRBV7-9, the J gene TRBJ2-2, with 14 bases identical to TRBD2. This CDR3 has 17 residues. CDR1 SEHNR and CDR2 FQNEAQ come from the germline V gene (reference sequence). V shed 4 bases and J 5 bases; nucleotides not matched to a gene: 6. CDR3 in amino acids: CASSSGLAGGATGELFF. The CDR3 DNA sequence: TGTGCCAGCAGCTCCGGACTAGCGGGAGGAGCGACCGGGGAGCTGTTTTTT.

The rearrangement links TRBV27 to TRBJ2-7; 9 bases match TRBD1. Trimming took 6 bases from V and 2 from J; bases not matched to a gene: 11. Per the germline V gene, CDR1 is MNHEY and CDR2 is SMNVEV (reference sequence). This CDR3 has 16 residues. The CDR3 region is CASSSTRGTGTYEQYF. The CDR3 bases are TGTGCCAGCAGCTCCACCCGCGGGACAGGGACCTACGAGCAGTACTTC.

J is TRBJ2-1 and V is TRBV3-1 (or the pseudogene TRBV3-2); D is ambiguous. Per the germline V gene, CDR1 is LGHDT and CDR2 is YNNKEL (reference sequence). V dropped 3 bases and J dropped 2 bases, with 5 bases sitting between them. The CDR3 is made up of 13 amino acids. This chain's CDR3 is CASSQGTYNEQFF. CDR3 DNA: TGTGCCAGCAGCCAGGGGACCTACAATGAGCAGTTCTTC.

A note on this clone: One end of the junction is discordant with germline, which a read error may explain. This rearrangement joins TRBV6-2 or TRBV6-3 to TRBJ1-2, with a tentative D call TRBD1 (5 bases). This CDR3 region has 12 residues. CDR1 is MNHEY, CDR2 SVGEGT, per germline. Here the CDR3 DNA reads TGTGCCAGCAGCAGCCGCCGGAAAGACAGCGCCTTC. Its translation is CASSSRRKDSAF.

The V call is TRBV9, the J call TRBJ2-3, with 8 bases fitting TRBD2. This CDR3 comprises 16 residues. The V gene end was trimmed by 5 bases and the J gene end by 1 base; junction bases not matched to a gene: 9. CDR1 is SGDLS and CDR2 is YYNGEE in the germline V gene. CDR3 sequence (DNA): TGTGCCAGCAGTCGGGAGGGAGCGGGGGGCACAGATACGCAGTATTTT. The encoded protein is CASSREGAGGTDTQYF.

The J gene is TRBJ2-6, the V gene TRBV28; D not certain. The CDR3 is 15 residues long. Germline V gene lookup returns CDR1 MDHEN and CDR2 SYDVKM. Trimming removed 4 bases at V and 0 bases at J, with 7 bases between. In DNA form, the CDR3 reads TGTGCCAGCAGTTCAGCCCTCTCTGGGGCCAACGTCCTGACTTTC. Protein: CASSSALSGANVLTF.

J is TRBJ2-1 and V is TRBV4-1, with TRBD1 identical over 10 bases. V lost 4 bases to trimming and J lost 10 bases; unmatched junction nucleotides: 10. This CDR3 has 15 amino acids. Per the germline V gene, CDR1 is MGHRA and CDR2 is YSYEKL. The chain's CDR3 is CASSLAGTGVGEQFF. The CDR3 DNA is TGCGCCAGCAGCCTTGCCGGGACAGGGGTCGGGGAGCAGTTCTTC.

V is TRBV10-3 and J is TRBJ2-7; 14 bases align to TRBD2. Trimming cost V 4 bases and J 4 bases; bases outside gene matches: 3. Germline V lookup: CDR1 ENHRY, CDR2 SYGVKD. This CDR3 spans 15 amino acids. The CDR3 coding sequence is TGTGCCATCAGTGCTAGGACTAGCGGGGGGTACGAGCAGTACTTC. It is translated as CAISARTSGGYEQYF.

The chain recombines TRBV7-8 with TRBJ1-5; D may be TRBD1 (5 bases). Germline loops: CDR1 SGHVS, CDR2 FQNEAQ. CDR3 size: 15 residues. Trimming cost V 5 bases and J 3 bases, with 14 bases left between them. The CDR3 sequence: CASSPSRQTNQPQHF. In nucleotides, the CDR3 is TGTGCCAGCAGCCCTTCTCGACAGACCAATCAGCCCCAGCATTTT.

The chain employs TRBV11-2 and TRBJ1-3; tentatively, D is TRBD1 (6 bases). V was cut by 3 bases and J by 4 bases, with 7 bases left in between. Looked up from germline, CDR1 is SGHAT and CDR2 is FQNNGV. The CDR3 is 13 amino acids. The CDR3 DNA reads as TGTGCCAGCAGCTTTCAGGGGGGAAACACCATATATTTT. Its protein is CASSFQGGNTIYF.

The chain joins TRBV3-1 (or the pseudogene TRBV3-2) to TRBJ2-5, with D tentatively TRBD2 (6 bases). V was clipped by 7 bases and J by 1 base, with 13 bases between them. The CDR3 has 14 residues. Germline values: CDR1 LGHDT, CDR2 YNNKEL (reference sequence). Here the CDR3 DNA reads TGTGCCAGCAAGCCCTGGGGGGTCCAAGAGACCCAGTACTTC. It translates to CASKPWGVQETQYF.

This chain joins TRBV4-2 and TRBJ2-3, with D perhaps TRBD2 (6 bases). The V and J ends lost 4 bases and 0 bases respectively, with 11 bases between them. The CDR3 loop spans 15 amino acids. Germline V gives CDR1 LGHNA, CDR2 YNFKEQ. CDR3 sequence reads: CASSLFGTSTDTQYF. The CDR3 region has the DNA TGTGCCAGCAGCCTCTTCGGGACTAGCACAGATACGCAGTATTTT.

In the case of this clone: A read error may produce the germline difference seen at one junction end. V is TRBV20-1 and J is TRBJ2-7, with unresolved D. In germline, CDR1 is DFQATT, CDR2 SNEGSKA (reference sequence). The CDR3 sequence is 11 residues long. CDR3 sequence: CSAITDSSLHF. The CDR3 DNA is TGCAGTGCTATTACCGACTCCTCGTTACACTTC.